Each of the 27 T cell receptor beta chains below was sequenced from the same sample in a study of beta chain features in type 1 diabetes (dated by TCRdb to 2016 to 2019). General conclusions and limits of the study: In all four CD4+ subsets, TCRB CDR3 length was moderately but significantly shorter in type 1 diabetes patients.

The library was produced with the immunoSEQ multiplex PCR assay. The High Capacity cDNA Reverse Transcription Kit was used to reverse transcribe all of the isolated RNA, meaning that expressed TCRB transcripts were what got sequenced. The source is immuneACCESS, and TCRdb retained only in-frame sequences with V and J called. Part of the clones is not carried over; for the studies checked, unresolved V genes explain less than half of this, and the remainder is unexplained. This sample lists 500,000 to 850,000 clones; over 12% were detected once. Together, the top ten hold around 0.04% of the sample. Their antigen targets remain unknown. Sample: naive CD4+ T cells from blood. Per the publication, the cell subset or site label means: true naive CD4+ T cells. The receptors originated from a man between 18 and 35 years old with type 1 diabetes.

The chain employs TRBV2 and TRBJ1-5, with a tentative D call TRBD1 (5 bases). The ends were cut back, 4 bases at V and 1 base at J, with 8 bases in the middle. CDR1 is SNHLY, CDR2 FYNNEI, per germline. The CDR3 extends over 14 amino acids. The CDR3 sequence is CASSVQGSNQPQHF. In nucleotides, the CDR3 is TGTGCCAGCAGTGTTCAGGGCAGCAATCAGCCCCAGCATTTT.

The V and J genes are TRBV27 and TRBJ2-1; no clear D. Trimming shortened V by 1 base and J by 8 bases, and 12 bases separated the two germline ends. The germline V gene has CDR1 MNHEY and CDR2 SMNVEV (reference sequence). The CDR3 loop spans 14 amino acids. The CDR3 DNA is TGTGCCAGCAGTTTATATTCCGCCGATCATGAGCAGTTCTTC. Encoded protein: CASSLYSADHEQFF.

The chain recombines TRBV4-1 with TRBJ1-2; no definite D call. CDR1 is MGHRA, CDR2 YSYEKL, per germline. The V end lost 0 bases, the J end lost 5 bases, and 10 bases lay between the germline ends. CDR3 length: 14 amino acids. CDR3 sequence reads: CASSQDPGHYGYTF. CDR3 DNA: TGCGCCAGCAGCCAAGATCCCGGTCATTATGGCTACACCTTC.

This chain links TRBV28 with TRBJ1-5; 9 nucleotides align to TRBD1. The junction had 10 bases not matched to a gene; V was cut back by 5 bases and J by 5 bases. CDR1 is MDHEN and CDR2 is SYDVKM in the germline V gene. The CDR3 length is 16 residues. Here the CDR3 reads CASSIKSQGAYQPQHF. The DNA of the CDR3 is TGTGCCAGCAGTATAAAATCACAGGGGGCCTATCAGCCCCAGCATTTT.

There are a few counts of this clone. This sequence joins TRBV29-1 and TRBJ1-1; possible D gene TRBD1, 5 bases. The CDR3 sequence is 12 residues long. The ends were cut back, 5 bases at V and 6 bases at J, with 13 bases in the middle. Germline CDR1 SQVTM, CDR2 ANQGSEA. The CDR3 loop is CSVLRASAEAFF. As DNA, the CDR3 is TGCAGCGTTCTCAGGGCCAGTGCTGAAGCTTTCTTT.

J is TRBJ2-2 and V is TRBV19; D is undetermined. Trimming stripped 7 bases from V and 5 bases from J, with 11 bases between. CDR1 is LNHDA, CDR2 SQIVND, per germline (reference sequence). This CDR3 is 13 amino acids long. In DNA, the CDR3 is TGTGCCAGTACCACAACGTGGACCGGGGAGCTGTTTTTT. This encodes CASTTTWTGELFF.

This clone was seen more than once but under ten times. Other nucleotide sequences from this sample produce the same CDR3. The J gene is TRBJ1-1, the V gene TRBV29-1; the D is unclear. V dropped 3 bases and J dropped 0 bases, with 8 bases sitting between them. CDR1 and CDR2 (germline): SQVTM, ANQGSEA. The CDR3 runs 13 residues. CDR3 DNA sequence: TGCAGCGTTGAGACCGGAATGAACACTGAAGCTTTCTTT. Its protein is CSVETGMNTEAFF.

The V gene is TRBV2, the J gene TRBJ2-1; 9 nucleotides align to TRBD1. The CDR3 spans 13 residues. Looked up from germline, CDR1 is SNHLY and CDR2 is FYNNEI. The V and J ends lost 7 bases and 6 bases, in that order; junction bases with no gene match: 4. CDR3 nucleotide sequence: TGTGCCAGCAAGGGACAGGGTCGCAATGAGCAGTTCTTC. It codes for CASKGQGRNEQFF. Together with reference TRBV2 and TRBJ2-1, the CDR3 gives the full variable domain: EPEVTQTPSHQVTQMGQEVILRCVPISNHLYFYWYRQILGQKVEFLVSFYNNEISEKSEIFDDQFSVERPDGSNFTLKIRSTKLEDSAMYFCASKGQGRNEQFFGPGTRLTVL.

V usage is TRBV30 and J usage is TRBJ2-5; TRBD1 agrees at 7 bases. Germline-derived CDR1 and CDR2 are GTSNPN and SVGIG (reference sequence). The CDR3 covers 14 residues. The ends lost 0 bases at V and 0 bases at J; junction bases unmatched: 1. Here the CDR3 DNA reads TGTGCCTGGAGTGTACAGGGGAACCAAGAGACCCAGTACTTC. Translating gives CAWSVQGNQETQYF.

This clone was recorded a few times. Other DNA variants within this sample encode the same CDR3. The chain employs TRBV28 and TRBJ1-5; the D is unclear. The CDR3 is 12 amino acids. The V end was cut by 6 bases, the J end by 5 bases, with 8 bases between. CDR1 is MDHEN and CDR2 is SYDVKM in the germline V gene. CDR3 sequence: CASSPVDQPQHF. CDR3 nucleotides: TGTGCCAGCAGCCCCGTCGATCAGCCCCAGCATTTT. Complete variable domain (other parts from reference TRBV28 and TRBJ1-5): DVKVTQSSRYLVKRTGEKVFLECVQDMDHENMFWYRQDPGLGLRLIYFSYDVKMKEKGDIPEGYSVSREKKERFSLILESASTNQTSMYLCASSPVDQPQHFGDGTRLSIL.

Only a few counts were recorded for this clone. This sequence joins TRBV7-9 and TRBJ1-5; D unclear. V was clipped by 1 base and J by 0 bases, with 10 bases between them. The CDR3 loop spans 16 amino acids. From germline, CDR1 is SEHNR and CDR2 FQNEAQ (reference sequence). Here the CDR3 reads CASSLGQEPSNQPQHF. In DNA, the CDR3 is TGTGCCAGCAGCTTAGGGCAGGAACCTAGCAATCAGCCCCAGCATTTT.

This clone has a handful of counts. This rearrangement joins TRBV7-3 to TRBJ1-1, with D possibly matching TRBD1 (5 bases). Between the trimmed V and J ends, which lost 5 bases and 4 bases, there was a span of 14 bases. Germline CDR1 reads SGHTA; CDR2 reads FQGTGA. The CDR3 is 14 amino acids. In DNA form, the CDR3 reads TGTGCCAGCAGCCCCGGATCCGGGGGCACTGAAGCTTTCTTT. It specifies CASSPGSGGTEAFF.

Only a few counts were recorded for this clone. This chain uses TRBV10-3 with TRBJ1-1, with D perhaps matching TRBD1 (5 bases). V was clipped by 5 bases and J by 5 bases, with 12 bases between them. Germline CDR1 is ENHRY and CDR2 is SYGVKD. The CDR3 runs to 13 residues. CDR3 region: CAISQDWGTEAFF. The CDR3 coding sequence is TGTGCCATCAGTCAAGACTGGGGGACTGAAGCTTTCTTT.

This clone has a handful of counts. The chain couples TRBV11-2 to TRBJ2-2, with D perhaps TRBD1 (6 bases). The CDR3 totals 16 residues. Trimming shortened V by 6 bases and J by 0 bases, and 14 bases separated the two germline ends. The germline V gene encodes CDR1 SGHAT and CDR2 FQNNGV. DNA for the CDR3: TGTGCCAGCAGAACAAGGGGGACGGCGAACACCGGGGAGCTGTTTTTT. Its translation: CASRTRGTANTGELFF.

Written as DNA, the CDR3 is TGTGCCACCCGTCAGTTGGGCTACACCTTC. Amino acid sequence: CATRQLGYTF. The rearrangement joins TRBV6-5 to TRBJ1-2; unclear D gene. This CDR3 comprises 10 residues. Trimming cost V 10 bases and J 8 bases, with 11 bases left between them. Looked up from germline, CDR1 is MNHEY and CDR2 is SVGAGI.

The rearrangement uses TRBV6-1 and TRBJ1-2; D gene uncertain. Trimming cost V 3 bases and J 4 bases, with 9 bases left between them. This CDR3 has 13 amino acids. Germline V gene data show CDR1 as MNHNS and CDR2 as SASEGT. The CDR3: CASSEGGTYGYTF. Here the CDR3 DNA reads TGTGCCAGCAGTGAGGGCGGAACCTATGGCTACACCTTC.

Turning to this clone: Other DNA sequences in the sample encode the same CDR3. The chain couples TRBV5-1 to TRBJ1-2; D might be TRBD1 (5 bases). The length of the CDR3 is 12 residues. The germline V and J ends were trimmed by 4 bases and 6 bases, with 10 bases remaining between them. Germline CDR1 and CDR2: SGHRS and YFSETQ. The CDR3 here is CASSQQGDGYTF. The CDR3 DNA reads TGCGCCAGCAGCCAGCAGGGAGATGGCTACACCTTC.

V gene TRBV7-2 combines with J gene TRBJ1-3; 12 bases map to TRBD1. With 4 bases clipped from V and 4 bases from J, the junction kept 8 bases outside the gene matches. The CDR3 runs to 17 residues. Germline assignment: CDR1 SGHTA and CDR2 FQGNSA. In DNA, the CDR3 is TGTGCCAGCAGCTCACACGGGACAGGGGGCTCAGGAAACACCATATATTTT. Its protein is CASSSHGTGGSGNTIYF.

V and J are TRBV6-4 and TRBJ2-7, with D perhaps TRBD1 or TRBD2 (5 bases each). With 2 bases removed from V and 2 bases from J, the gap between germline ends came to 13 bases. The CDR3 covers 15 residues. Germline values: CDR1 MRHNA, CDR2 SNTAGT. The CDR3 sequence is CASSDDGTDTYEQYF. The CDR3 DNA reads TGTGCCAGCAGTGACGACGGGACGGATACCTACGAGCAGTACTTC.

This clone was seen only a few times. CDR3 bases: TGTGCCAGCAGAGAGGACAGATATAACTATGGCTACACCTTC. This gives the protein CASREDRYNYGYTF. The rearrangement uses TRBV6-5 and TRBJ1-2; the D gene is possibly TRBD1 (6 bases). This CDR3 comprises 14 residues. V lost 6 bases and J 1 base, leaving 12 bases between the germline ends. Germline V gene lookup returns CDR1 MNHEY and CDR2 SVGAGI.

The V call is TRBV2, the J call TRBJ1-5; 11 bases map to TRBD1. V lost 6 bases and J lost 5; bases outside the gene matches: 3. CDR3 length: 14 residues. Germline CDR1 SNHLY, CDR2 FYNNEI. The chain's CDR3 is CASRKGQGDQPQHF. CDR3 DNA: TGTGCCAGCAGGAAGGGACAGGGGGATCAGCCCCAGCATTTT.

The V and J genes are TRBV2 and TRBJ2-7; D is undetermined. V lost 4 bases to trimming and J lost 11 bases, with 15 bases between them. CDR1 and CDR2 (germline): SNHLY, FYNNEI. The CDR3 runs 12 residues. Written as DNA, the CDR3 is TGTGCCAGCAGTGGAGGTCCGACACGAGAGTACTTC. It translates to CASSGGPTREYF. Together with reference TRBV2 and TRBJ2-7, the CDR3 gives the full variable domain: EPEVTQTPSHQVTQMGQEVILRCVPISNHLYFYWYRQILGQKVEFLVSFYNNEISEKSEIFDDQFSVERPDGSNFTLKIRSTKLEDSAMYFCASSGGPTREYFGPGTRLTVT.

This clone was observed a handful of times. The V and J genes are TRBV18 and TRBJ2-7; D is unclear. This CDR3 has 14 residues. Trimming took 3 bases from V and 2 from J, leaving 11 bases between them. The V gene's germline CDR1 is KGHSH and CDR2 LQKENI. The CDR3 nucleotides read TGTGCCAGCTCACCGGGAAGATCGGCCTACGAGCAGTACTTC. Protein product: CASSPGRSAYEQYF.

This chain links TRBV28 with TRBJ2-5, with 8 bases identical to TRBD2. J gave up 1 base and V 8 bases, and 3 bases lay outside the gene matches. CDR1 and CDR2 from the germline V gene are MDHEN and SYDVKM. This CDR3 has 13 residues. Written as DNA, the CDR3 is TGTGCCAGCTCGGGGGGGGCCCAAGAGACCCAGTACTTC. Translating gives CASSGGAQETQYF.

This CDR3 reads CASRDRSDTEAFF. In nucleotides, the CDR3 is TGCGCCAGCAGAGACAGAAGTGACACTGAAGCTTTCTTT. This chain connects TRBV4-1 to TRBJ1-1; possible D gene TRBD1, 5 bases. From germline, CDR1 is MGHRA and CDR2 YSYEKL. V lost 6 bases, J lost 3 bases, and 11 bases lay in between. The CDR3 loop spans 13 amino acids.

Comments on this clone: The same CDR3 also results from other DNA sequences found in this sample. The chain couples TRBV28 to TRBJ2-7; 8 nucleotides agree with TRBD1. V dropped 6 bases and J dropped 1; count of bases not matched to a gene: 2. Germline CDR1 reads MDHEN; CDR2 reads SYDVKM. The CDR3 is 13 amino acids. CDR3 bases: TGTGCCAGCAGGAGACAGGGGTCCTACGAGCAGTACTTC. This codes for CASRRQGSYEQYF.

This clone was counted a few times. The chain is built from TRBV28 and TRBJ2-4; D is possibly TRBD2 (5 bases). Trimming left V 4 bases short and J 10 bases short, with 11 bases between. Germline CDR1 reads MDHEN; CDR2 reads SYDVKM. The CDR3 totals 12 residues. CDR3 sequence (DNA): TGTGCCAGCAGTTCTTTGGGAGCAATTCAGTACTTC. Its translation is CASSSLGAIQYF.